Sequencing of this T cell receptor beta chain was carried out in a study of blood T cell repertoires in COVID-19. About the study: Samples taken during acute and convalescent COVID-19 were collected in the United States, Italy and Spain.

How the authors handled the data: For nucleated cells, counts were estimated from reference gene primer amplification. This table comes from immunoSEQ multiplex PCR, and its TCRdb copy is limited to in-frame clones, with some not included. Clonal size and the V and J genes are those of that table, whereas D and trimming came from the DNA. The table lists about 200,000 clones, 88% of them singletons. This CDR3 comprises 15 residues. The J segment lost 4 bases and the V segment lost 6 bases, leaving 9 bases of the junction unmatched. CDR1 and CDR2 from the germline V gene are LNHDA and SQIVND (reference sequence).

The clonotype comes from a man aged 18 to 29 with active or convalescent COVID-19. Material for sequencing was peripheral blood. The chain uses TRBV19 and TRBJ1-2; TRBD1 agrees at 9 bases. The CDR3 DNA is TGTGCCAGTAGCGCACAGGGGGCGACCAGCTATGGCTACACCTTC. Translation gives CASSAQGATSYGYTF.